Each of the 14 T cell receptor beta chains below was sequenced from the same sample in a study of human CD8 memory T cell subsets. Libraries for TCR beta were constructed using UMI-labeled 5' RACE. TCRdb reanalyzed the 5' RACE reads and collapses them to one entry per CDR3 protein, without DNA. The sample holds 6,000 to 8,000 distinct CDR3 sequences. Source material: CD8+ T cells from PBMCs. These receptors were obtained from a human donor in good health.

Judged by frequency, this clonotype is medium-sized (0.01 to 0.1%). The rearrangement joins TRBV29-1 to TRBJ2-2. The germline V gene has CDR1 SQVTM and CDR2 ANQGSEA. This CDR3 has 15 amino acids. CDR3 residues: CSVDWPGRNTGELFF.

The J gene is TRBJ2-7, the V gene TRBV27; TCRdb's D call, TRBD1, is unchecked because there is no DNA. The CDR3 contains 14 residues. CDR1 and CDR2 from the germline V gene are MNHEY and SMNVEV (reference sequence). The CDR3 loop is CASSFRQGAHEQYF.

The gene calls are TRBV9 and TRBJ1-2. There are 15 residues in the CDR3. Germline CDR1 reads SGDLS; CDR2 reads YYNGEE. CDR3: CASSVEPTWGYGYTF.

The CDR3 spells CASSARNEQFF. The chain links TRBV25-1 to TRBJ2-1. Germline CDR1 is MGHDK and CDR2 is SYGVNS. The CDR3 loop spans 11 amino acids.

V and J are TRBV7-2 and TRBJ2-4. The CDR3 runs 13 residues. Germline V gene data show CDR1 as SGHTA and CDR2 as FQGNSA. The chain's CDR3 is CASSLDGAAIQYF.

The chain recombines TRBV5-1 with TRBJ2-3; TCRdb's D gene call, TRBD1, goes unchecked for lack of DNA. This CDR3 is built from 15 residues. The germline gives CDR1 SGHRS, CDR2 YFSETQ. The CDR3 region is CASSLEGGSTDTQYF.

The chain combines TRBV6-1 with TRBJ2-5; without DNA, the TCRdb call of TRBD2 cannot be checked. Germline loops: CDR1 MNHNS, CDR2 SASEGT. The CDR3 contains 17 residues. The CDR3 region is CASSEGSGLGVEETQYF.

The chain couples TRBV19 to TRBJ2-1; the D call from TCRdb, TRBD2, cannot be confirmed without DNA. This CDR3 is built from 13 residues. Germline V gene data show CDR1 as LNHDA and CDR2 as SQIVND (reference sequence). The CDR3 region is CASSIVLAGEQFF.

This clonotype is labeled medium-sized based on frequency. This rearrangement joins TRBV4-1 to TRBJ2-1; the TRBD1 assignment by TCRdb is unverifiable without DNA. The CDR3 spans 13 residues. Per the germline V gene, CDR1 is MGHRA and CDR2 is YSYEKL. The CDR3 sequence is CASSPTGGNEQFF.

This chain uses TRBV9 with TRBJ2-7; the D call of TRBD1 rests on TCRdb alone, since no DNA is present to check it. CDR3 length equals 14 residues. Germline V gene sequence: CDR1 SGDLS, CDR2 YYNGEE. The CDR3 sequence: CASSETGNYYEQYF.

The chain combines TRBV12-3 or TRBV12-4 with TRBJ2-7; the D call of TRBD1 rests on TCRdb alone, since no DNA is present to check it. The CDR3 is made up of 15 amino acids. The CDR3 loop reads CASSPSPGPHHEQYF.

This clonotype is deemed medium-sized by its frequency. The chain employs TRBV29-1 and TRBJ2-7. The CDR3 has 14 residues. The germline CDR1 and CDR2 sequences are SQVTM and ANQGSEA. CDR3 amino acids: CSVEDPGISYEQYF.

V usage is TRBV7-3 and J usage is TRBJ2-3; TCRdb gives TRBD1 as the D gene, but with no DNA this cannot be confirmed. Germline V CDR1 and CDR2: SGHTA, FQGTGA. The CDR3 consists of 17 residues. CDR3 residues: CASSPTPRGSGSDTQYF.

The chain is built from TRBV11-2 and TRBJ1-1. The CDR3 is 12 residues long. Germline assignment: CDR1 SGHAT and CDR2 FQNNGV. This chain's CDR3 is CASRGMNTEAFF.